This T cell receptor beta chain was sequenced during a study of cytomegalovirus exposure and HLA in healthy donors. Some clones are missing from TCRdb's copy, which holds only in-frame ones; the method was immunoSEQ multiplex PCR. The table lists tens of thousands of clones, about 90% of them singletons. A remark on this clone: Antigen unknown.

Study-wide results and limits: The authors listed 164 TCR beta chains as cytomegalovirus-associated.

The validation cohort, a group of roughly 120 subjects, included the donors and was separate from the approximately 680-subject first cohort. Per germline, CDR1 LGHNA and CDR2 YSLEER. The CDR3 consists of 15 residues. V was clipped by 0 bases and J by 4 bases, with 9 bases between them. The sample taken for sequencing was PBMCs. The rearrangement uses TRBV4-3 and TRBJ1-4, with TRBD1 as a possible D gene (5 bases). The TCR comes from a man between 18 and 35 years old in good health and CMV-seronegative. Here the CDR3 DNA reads TGCGCCAGCAGCCAAGATAAGACAGTTAATGAAAAACTGTTTTTT. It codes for CASSQDKTVNEKLFF.